The 12 T cell receptor beta chains below were found in one sample sequenced in a study of regulatory T cells in long-lasting Graves disease. Building of the TCR beta libraries involved iRepertoire HTBI primers and Arm-PCR of CDR3 regions. TCRdb reanalysed the multiplex PCR reads using MiXCR and keeps one entry per CDR3 protein. The table records 400,000 to 500,000 distinct CDR3 sequences, 15% to 20% of them present only once. Indicated time point: newly diagnosed GD, antithyroid drugs for less than 3 months. Extracted PBMC RNA gave rise to the TCR library. The same specimen was also included in a second study, on T cells in Graves' hyperthyroidism and ophthalmopathy.

Sequenced here: peripheral blood mononuclear cells (PBMCs), sampled at new diagnosis, from a patient treated with antithyroid drugs. These receptor sequences come from a woman in her twenties or thirties with Graves disease.

This clonotype has just a few counts. The CDR3 here is CASSQAGAQPQHF. CDR3 nucleotide sequence: TGCGCCAGCAGCCAAGCCGGGGCGCAGCCCCAGCATTTT. The chain uses TRBV4-1 and TRBJ1-5, with D perhaps matching TRBD1 (5 bases). Per the germline V gene, CDR1 is MGHRA and CDR2 is YSYEKL. Between the trimmed V and J ends, which lost 1 base and 7 bases, there was a span of 8 bases. The CDR3 spans 13 residues.

This clonotype was counted at least ten times. The rearrangement uses TRBV6-2 or TRBV6-3 and TRBJ1-1; D gene uncertain. CDR3 length equals 12 residues. The ends were cut back, 6 bases at V and 3 bases at J, with 8 bases in the middle. Germline V lookup: CDR1 MNHEY, CDR2 SVGEGT. CDR3 protein: CASRSRYTEAFF. CDR3 sequence (DNA): TGTGCCAGCAGGAGTCGATACACTGAAGCTTTCTTT.

The chain employs TRBV28 and TRBJ1-1; D not resolved. There are 13 residues in the CDR3. Between the trimmed V and J ends, which lost 3 bases and 10 bases, there was a span of 15 bases. CDR1 MDHEN and CDR2 SYDVKM come from the germline V gene. In nucleotides, the CDR3 is TGTGCCAGCAGTTTGTTAGGATCACGAGGAGCTTTCTTT. This translates into CASSLLGSRGAFF.

This clonotype showed up many times. The V and J genes are TRBV20-1 and TRBJ2-7; 10 bases fit TRBD2. This CDR3 is 15 amino acids long. Germline V gene data show CDR1 as DFQATT and CDR2 as SNEGSKA (reference sequence). J gave up 4 bases and V 1 base, and 7 bases lay outside the gene matches. The CDR3 nucleotides read TGCAGTGCTAGAGGAGGGACTAGCGAGCTATACGAGCAGTACTTC. This gives the protein CSARGGTSELYEQYF.

This clonotype came up many times. The genes are TRBV18 and TRBJ1-5, with D perhaps matching TRBD1 (6 bases). The germline gives CDR1 KGHSH, CDR2 LQKENI. The CDR3 is 15 residues long. Trimming took 3 bases from V and 3 from J, leaving 12 bases between them. CDR3 bases: TGTGCCAGCTCACCGATAGGGGGAAACAATCAGCCCCAGCATTTT. It specifies CASSPIGGNNQPQHF.

This clonotype was found many times. CDR3 region: CASSFPTGVETQYF. Here the CDR3 DNA reads TGTGCCAGCAGCTTCCCAACGGGAGTAGAGACCCAGTACTTC. The J gene is TRBJ2-5, the V gene TRBV7-2, with D perhaps matching TRBD2 (6 bases). The V end was cut by 3 bases, the J end by 4 bases, with 12 bases between. The length of the CDR3 is 14 residues. The germline gives CDR1 SGHTA, CDR2 FQGNSA.

This clonotype showed up many times. The CDR3 DNA reads TGTGCCAGCAGCCAAGATTATGCTAGCGGACAAGAGACCCAGTACTTC. It specifies CASSQDYASGQETQYF. The rearrangement links TRBV3-1 to TRBJ2-5, with 7 nucleotides matching TRBD2. In germline, CDR1 is LGHDT, CDR2 YNNKEL (reference sequence). The CDR3 consists of 16 residues. V lost 0 bases to trimming and J lost 2 bases; unmatched junction nucleotides: 6.

Ten or more counts support this clonotype. This chain links TRBV20-1 with TRBJ2-7; a possible D gene is TRBD1 (6 bases). Looked up from germline, CDR1 is DFQATT and CDR2 is SNEGSKA (reference sequence). This CDR3 comprises 17 residues. Trimming pared 0 bases from V and 3 bases from J, leaving 21 bases between. The CDR3 region is CSARDLFEQGSGYEQYF. CDR3 bases: TGCAGTGCTAGAGATCTGTTTGAACAGGGCTCAGGCTACGAGCAGTACTTC.

This clonotype was seen many times. The chain couples TRBV28 to TRBJ1-1; D gene uncertain. The CDR3 has 14 residues. The V end was cut by 7 bases, the J end by 1 base, with 13 bases between. Germline V gene data show CDR1 as MDHEN and CDR2 as SYDVKM. The CDR3 region has the DNA TGTGCCAGCATTCTAGCCCAACGGAACACTGAAGCTTTCTTT. Translating gives CASILAQRNTEAFF.

The chain uses TRBV5-5 and TRBJ2-2; the match to TRBD2 covers 7 bases. The CDR3 is 16 amino acids. After removal of 6 bases from V and 6 bases from J, the junction contained 14 bases not matched to a gene. Looked up from germline, CDR1 is SGHKS and CDR2 is YYEKEE (reference sequence). The CDR3 coding sequence is TGTGCCAGCACCTCAGGTGGACTAGTGATTGCCGGGGAGCTGTTTTTT. Translating it yields CASTSGGLVIAGELFF.

This clonotype was seen many times. This sequence joins TRBV20-1 and TRBJ2-5, with TRBD2 matching 8 bases. The CDR3 runs to 15 residues. Germline V lookup: CDR1 DFQATT, CDR2 SNEGSKA (reference sequence). The V segment lost 1 base and the J segment 4 bases; nucleotides outside the gene matches: 8. CDR3 coding DNA: TGCAGTGCTAGAGTGGAGCGGGAGAGGGGAGAGACCCAGTACTTC. Protein product: CSARVERERGETQYF.

This clonotype was recorded many times. J is TRBJ2-1 and V is TRBV3-1, with TRBD2 identical over 9 bases. V dropped 3 bases and J dropped 8; count of bases not matched to a gene: 5. The CDR3 runs to 14 residues. Germline CDR1 reads LGHDT; CDR2 reads YNNKEL (reference sequence). This CDR3 is CASSHGTSWDEQFF. The DNA for the CDR3 is TGTGCCAGCAGCCACGGGACTAGCTGGGATGAGCAGTTCTTC.